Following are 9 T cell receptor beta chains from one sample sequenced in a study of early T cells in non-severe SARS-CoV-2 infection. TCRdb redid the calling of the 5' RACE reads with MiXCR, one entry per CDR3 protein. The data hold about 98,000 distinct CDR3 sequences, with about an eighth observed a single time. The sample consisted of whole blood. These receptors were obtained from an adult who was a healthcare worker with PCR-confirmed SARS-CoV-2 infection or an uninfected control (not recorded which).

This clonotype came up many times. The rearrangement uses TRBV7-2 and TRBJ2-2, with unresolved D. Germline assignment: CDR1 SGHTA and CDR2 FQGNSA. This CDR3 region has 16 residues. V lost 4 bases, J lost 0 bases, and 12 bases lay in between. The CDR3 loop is CASSSRHPTNTGELFF. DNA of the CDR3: TGTGCCAGCAGCTCCCGACACCCTACGAACACCGGGGAGCTGTTTTTT.

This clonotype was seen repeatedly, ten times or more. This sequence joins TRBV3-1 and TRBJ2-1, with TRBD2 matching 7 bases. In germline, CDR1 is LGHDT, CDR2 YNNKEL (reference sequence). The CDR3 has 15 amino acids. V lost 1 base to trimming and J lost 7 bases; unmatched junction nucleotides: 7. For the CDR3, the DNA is TGTGCCAGCAGCCAAGGCGGGGGTCACGCAAATGAGCAGTTCTTC. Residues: CASSQGGGHANEQFF.

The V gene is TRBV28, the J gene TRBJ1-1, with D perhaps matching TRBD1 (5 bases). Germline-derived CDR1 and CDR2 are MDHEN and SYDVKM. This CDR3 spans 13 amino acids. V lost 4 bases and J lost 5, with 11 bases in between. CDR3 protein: CASSWGLGTEAFF. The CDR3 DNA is TGTGCCAGCAGTTGGGGGTTAGGTACTGAAGCTTTCTTT.

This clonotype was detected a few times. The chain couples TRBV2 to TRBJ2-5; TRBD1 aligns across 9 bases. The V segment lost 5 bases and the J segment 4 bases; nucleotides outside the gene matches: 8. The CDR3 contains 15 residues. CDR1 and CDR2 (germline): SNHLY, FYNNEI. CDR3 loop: CASSPKGQGGETQYF. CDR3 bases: TGTGCCAGCAGTCCTAAGGGACAGGGAGGAGAGACCCAGTACTTC.

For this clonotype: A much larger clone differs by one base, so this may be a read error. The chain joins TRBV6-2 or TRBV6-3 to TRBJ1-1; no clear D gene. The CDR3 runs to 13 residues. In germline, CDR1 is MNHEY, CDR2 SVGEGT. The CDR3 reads CVSRHNPNTEAFF. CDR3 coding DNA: TGTGTCAGCAGGCACAACCCGAACACTGAAGCTTTCTTT.

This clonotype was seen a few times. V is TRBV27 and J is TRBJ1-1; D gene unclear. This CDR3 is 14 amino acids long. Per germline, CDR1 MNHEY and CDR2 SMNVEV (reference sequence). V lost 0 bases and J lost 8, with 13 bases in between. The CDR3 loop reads CASSLSRNGREAFF. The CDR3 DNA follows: TGTGCCAGCAGTTTATCGCGCAATGGCAGAGAAGCTTTCTTT.

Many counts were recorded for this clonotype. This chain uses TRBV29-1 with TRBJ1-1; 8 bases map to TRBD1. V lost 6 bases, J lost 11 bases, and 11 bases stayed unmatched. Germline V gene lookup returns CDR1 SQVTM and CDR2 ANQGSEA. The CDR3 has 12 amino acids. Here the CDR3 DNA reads TGCAGCGTCGCAGGGGGCCCCATCGGGGCTTTCTTT. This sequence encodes CSVAGGPIGAFF.

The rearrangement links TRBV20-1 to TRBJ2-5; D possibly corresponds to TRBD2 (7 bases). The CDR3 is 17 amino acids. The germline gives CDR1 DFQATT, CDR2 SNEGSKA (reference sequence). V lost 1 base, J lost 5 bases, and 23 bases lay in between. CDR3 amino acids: CSARGASGGLILETQYF. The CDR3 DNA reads TGCAGTGCTAGAGGGGCCTCGGGGGGCCTGATTCTGGAGACCCAGTACTTC.

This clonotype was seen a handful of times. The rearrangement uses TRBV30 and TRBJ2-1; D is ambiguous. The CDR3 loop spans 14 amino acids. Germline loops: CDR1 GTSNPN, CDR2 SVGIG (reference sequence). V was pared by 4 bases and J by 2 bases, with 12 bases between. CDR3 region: CAWNPAEAYNEQFF. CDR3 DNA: TGTGCCTGGAACCCCGCCGAGGCCTACAATGAGCAGTTCTTC.